The T cell receptor beta chain described here comes from a study of memory CD4+ T cells and cytomegalovirus serostatus. Broader study findings: Repertoires predicted CMV serostatus with median bootstrapped AUC of approximately 0.94. 67 of 164 known CMV-associated TCRbeta sequences appeared in CD4+ memory.

The CDR3 is 13 residues long. Germline V gene sequence: CDR1 MNHNS, CDR2 SASEGT. The V end lost 6 bases, the J end lost 2 bases, and 8 bases lay between the germline ends. How the authors handled the data: After removing out-of-frame reads, 2,204,828 distinct TCRbeta sequences remained. The repertoire was sequenced with immunoSEQ multiplex PCR; TCRdb's copy has only in-frame clones and lacks some. The V and J calls and the clone size are those of that table, but D and trimming were determined from the DNA. Seen here are fewer than 40,000 clones, around 80% observed once, and the top ten hold less than 6%. This clone came up once. Its antigen is currently unknown. Single viable CD3+CD4+CD8-CD45RO+ cells were sorted as the memory CD4+ T cells. Total CD4+ T cells were enriched by CD4 positive selection.

Sequencing was done on a sample of memory CD4+ T cells from blood. The receptor was isolated from an adult in good health and CMV-seropositive. The rearrangement uses TRBV6-1 and TRBJ1-5, with D possibly matching TRBD1 (5 bases). In DNA, the CDR3 is TGTGCCAGCAGCCGGGGCGGCAATCAGCCCCAGCATTTT. This sequence encodes CASSRGGNQPQHF.